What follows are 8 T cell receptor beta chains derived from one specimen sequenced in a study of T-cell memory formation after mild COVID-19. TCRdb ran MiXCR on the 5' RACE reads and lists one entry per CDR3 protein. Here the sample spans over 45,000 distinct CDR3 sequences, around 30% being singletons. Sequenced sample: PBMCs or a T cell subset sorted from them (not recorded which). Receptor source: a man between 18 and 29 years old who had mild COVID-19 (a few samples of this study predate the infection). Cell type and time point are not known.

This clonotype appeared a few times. The DNA of the CDR3 is TGCGCCAGCAGCCAAGAGGCAGGGGTTAACACTGAAGCTTTCTTT. It specifies CASSQEAGVNTEAFF. The genes are TRBV4-3 and TRBJ1-1, with D possibly TRBD1 on 6 matching bases. The CDR3 sequence is 15 residues long. V was shortened by 0 bases and J by 2 bases, with 10 bases between the two germline ends. Per germline, CDR1 LGHNA and CDR2 YSLEER.

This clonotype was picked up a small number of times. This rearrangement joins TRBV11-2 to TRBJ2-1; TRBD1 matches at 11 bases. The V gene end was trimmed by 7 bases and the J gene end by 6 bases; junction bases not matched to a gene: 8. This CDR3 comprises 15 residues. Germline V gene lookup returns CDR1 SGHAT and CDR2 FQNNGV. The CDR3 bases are TGTGCCAGCAACCCCGGACAGGGGGCGAGCAATGAGCAGTTCTTC. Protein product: CASNPGQGASNEQFF.

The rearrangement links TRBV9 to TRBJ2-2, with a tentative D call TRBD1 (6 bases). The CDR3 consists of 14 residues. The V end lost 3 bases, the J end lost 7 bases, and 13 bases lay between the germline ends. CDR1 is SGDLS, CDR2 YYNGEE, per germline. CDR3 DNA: TGTGCCAGCAGCGGACCCGAGGGGGACGGGGAGCTGTTTTTT. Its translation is CASSGPEGDGELFF.

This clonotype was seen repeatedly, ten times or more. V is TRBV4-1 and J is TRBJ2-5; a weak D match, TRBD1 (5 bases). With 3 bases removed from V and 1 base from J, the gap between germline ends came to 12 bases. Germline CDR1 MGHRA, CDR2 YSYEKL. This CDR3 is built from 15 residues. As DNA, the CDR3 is TGCGCCAGCAGCCATCTGGTAGGGGCCCAAGAGACCCAGTACTTC. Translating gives CASSHLVGAQETQYF.

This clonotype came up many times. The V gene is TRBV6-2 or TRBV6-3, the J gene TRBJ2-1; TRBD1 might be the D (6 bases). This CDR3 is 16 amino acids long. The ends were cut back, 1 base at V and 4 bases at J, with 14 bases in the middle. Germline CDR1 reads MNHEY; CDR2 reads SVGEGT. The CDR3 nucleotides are TGTGCCAGCAGTTACTGGTCTGGGACAAAGTACAATGAGCAGTTCTTC. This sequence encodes CASSYWSGTKYNEQFF.

The CDR3: CSAGNLGNEKLFF. CDR3 DNA sequence: TGCAGCGCCGGAAATCTGGGGAATGAAAAACTGTTTTTT. This sequence joins TRBV29-1 and TRBJ1-4; D remains unclear. The CDR3 contains 13 residues. Per germline, CDR1 SQVTM and CDR2 ANQGSEA. V lost 7 bases and J lost 5, with 14 bases in between.

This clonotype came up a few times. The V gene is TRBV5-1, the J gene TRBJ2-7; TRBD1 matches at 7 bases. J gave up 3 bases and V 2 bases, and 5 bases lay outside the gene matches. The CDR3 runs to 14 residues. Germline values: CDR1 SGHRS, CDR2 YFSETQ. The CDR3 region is CASSLGDRVYEQYV. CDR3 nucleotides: TGCGCCAGCAGCTTAGGGGACAGAGTCTACGAGCAGTACGTC.

CDR3 amino acids: CASSSTTAYHSYNEQFF. The CDR3 region has the DNA TGTGCCAGCAGCTCCACGACTGCGTACCATTCCTACAATGAGCAGTTCTTC. The chain carries TRBV7-9 and TRBJ2-1, with D unclear. CDR1 SEHNR and CDR2 FQNEAQ come from the germline V gene (reference sequence). Between the trimmed V and J ends, which lost 4 bases and 1 base, there was a span of 17 bases. The CDR3 is 17 residues long.